A single T cell receptor beta chain is shown here with its context. The antigen remains unidentified. These data belong to a study of T cell responses to AZD1222 COVID-19 vaccine. At the level of the study: Combined were second doses at about 4 or about 12 weeks.

The study's findings and limits: Recipients of two AZD1222 doses showed rising Spike-specific TCR breadth and depth. Sampling that yielded the repertoires occurred only after the peak T cell response. Seropositive at baseline were only a handful of AZD1222 recipients.

Trimming removed 6 bases at V and 0 bases at J, with 7 bases between. The CDR3 loop spans 13 amino acids. The germline V gene has CDR1 SGHTS and CDR2 YDEGEE. The table came from immunoSEQ multiplex PCR; TCRdb's copy has only in-frame clones and leaves some out. The sample lists 110,000 to 150,000 clones, 70% to 90% occurring once. The V gene is TRBV5-8, the J gene TRBJ1-3; D gene ambiguous. The TCR sequence derives from an adult in good health. The sample was peripheral blood, taken on day 0 of AZD1222 vaccination. The CDR3 DNA reads TGTGCCAGCACCCCAAGCTCTGGAAACACCATATATTTT. Amino acids: CASTPSSGNTIYF.